This T cell receptor beta chain derives from a study of beta chain features in type 1 diabetes. The authors reverse transcribed all of the isolated RNA, so sequencing captured expressed TCRB transcripts. Here immunoSEQ multiplex PCR was the method, and the copy in TCRdb shows in-frame clones only, minus some. In the table there are fewer than 400,000 clones, roughly 8% of which are singletons. Trimming stripped 0 bases from V and 7 bases from J, with 15 bases between. CDR3 length equals 15 residues. Looked up from germline, CDR1 is LNHNV and CDR2 is YYDKDF (reference sequence). Sequenced sample: central memory CD4+ T cells from blood. The chain carries TRBV15 and TRBJ2-5; D possibly uses TRBD1 or TRBD2 (6 bases each). The TCR was taken from a woman between 18 and 29 years old in good health. CDR3 sequence (DNA): TGTGCCACCAGCAGAGATCGGGGGCGGGTATGGACCCAGTACTTC. This translates into CATSRDRGRVWTQYF.